Below, one T cell receptor beta chain is given with its context. Its antigen is not yet known. Per-base qualities were not stored, and no clone one base away is much larger. This sample is part of a study of blood T cell repertoires in COVID-19 (TCRdb year 2020). Context from the whole study: The collaborator samples originated in the United States, Italy and Spain and spanned the acute and convalescent phases of COVID-19. The repertoires were made available in a free public database intended to serve as a resource for research on the immune response to SARS-CoV-2. Where available, HLA class I and class II types were taken from metadata supplied by the sample provider and were not determined by assay-based typing. The dataset comprised deeply sampled blood TCRbeta repertoires from subjects exposed to, actively infected with, or recovered from COVID-19. The samples were drawn from the first 160 participants of the ongoing ImmuneRACE study and from 950 to 1,500 subjects provided by 6 global collaborators. Nearly every sample came with metadata listing a de-identified subject ID, COVID-19 status, age in years and sex. The material from the prospective study consisted of cDNA or gDNA derived from T cells, B-cell-depleted T cells, or PBMCs. Study-level results and caveats: Clinical and demographic metadata were provided uncurated, with the amount varying by source and participant.

TCRbeta CDR3 regions were amplified from genomic DNA using the immunoSEQ Assay, a bias-controlled multiplex PCR. The study's own analysis went as follows. Within the assay, amplification of reference gene primers was used to estimate how many nucleated cells each sample contained. To quantify the absolute abundance of each unique TCRbeta CDR3 rearrangement, sequence reads were collapsed and filtered. Productive Simpson clonality was computed per sample as the square root of Simpson's diversity index over productive rearrangements. This immuneACCESS table, as held by TCRdb, lists in-frame sequences with V and J called but not all clones. Of the missing ones, under half trace to an unresolved V gene in checked studies; the others have no known cause. The V and J calls and the clone size are those of that table, but D and trimming were determined from the DNA. This sample gives about 440,000 clones in total; 90% of them show up just once. 0.6% to 0.7% of the sample belongs to the ten largest clones.

In the prospective study, participants were about 18 to 95 years old, resided in about two dozen geographic areas of the United States, and were enrolled through a virtual design. To assign participants to cohorts, the prospective study relied on clinical history that participants themselves reported in a screening survey and a study questionnaire. Recovered participants in ImmuneRACE Cohort 3 were defined by two consecutive negative NP/OP PCR tests, clearance by a healthcare professional, or resolution of symptoms. In the prospective study, whole blood, serum and a nasopharyngeal or oropharyngeal swab were collected from each participant by mobile phlebotomists. Prospective study participants could optionally give additional blood draws and questionnaires over a roughly 2-month period. Prospective study blood samples were shipped either frozen or at room temperature before DNA extraction. Specimen: PBMCs or T cells enriched from blood (not recorded which). The receptor comes from a man younger than 35 who had recovered from COVID-19.

The bases read TGTGCCAGTACTACCGGAAGGGGGCTGAGCAATCAGCCCCAGCATTTT. This encodes CASTTGRGLSNQPQHF. The V and J genes are TRBV19 and TRBJ1-5; 7 bases in between match TRBD1. From a lookup of the germline V gene (reference sequence), CDR1 and CDR2 are LNHDA and SQIVND. Germline trimming amounts to 7 bases on V and 1 base on J, with 10 as the count of junction bases outside the gene matches. The CDR3 goes from the cysteine to the phenylalanine over 16 residues. CDR3 DNA only is kept here, 48 bases in frame from base 1.